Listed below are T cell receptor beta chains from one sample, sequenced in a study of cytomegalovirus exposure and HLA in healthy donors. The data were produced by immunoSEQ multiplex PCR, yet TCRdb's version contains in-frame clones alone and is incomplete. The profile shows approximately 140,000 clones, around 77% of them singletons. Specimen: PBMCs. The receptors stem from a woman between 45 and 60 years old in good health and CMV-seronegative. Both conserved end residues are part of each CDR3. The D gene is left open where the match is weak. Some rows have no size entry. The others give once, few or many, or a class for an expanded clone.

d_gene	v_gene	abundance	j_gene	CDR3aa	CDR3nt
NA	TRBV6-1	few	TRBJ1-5	CASRLDTNQPQHF	TGTGCCAGCAGACTCGACACGAATCAGCCCCAGCATTTT
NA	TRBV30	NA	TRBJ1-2	CAWSVGGGALVGYTF	TGTGCCTGGAGTGTCGGGGGAGGGGCTCTTGTCGGCTACACCTTC
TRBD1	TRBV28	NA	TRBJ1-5	CASSQIGTGHQPQHF	TGTGCCAGCAGTCAAATCGGGACAGGCCATCAGCCCCAGCATTTT
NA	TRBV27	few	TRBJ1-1	CASSLISGKAFF	TGTGCCAGCAGTTTAATATCAGGGAAAGCTTTCTTT
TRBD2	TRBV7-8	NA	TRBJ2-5	CASSISGGGETQYF	TGTGCCAGCAGCATTAGCGGGGGGGGAGAGACCCAGTACTTC
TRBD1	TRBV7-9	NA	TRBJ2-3	CASSLTTGGVSDTQYF	TGTGCCAGCAGCTTAACGACAGGGGGCGTCTCAGATACGCAGTATTTT
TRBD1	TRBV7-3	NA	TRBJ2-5	CASRLTGGYQETQYF	TGTGCCAGCCGACTGACAGGGGGGTACCAAGAGACCCAGTACTTC
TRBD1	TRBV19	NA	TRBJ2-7	CASSIGTVSYEQYF	TGTGCCAGTAGTATTGGGACAGTCTCCTACGAGCAGTACTTC
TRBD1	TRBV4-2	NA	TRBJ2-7	CASSLSGQGEYEQYF	TGTGCCAGCAGCCTTTCGGGACAGGGCGAATACGAGCAGTACTTC
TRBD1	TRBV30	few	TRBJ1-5	CAWSTGVNQPQHF	TGTGCCTGGTCCACAGGGGTAAATCAGCCCCAGCATTTT
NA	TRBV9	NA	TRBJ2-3	CASSVADTKVDTQYF	TGTGCCAGCAGCGTAGCTGACACCAAGGTGGATACGCAGTATTTT
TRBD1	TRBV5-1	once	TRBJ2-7	CASSARQGSYEQYF	TGCGCCAGCAGCGCCCGACAGGGGTCCTACGAGCAGTACTTC
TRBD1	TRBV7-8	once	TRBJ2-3	CATLGTGGPDTQYF	TGTGCCACCCTCGGCACAGGGGGCCCAGATACGCAGTATTTT
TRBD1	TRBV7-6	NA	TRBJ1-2	CASSLGGQGGANYGYTF	TGTGCCAGCAGCTTAGGGGGACAGGGGGGAGCCAACTATGGCTACACCTTC
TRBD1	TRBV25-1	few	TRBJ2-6	CASSVQGAGANVLTF	TGTGCCAGCAGTGTACAGGGGGCTGGGGCCAACGTCCTGACTTTC
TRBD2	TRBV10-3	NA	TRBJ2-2	CATYVASGGIIGELFF	TGTGCCACCTACGTTGCTAGCGGGGGGATAATCGGGGAGCTGTTTTTT
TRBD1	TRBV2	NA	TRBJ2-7	CASSGTGSSYEQYF	TGTGCCAGCAGCGGGACAGGGAGTTCCTACGAGCAGTACTTC
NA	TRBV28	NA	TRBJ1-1	CASSPQGLGNTEAFF	TGTGCCAGCAGCCCTCAGGGGTTGGGGAACACTGAAGCTTTCTTT
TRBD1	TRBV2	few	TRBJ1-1	CASRAGTANTEAFF	TGTGCCAGCAGAGCCGGGACAGCGAACACTGAAGCTTTCTTT
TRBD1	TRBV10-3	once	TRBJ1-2	CAIRSDRGGDGYTF	TGTGCCATCAGGTCCGACAGGGGTGGAGATGGCTACACCTTC
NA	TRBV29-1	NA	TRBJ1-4	CSVALIGGATNEKLFF	TGCAGCGTTGCTTTGATAGGGGGTGCAACTAATGAAAAACTGTTTTTT
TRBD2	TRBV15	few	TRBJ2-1	CATSRSPSGGDEQFF	TGTGCCACCAGCAGGAGTCCTAGCGGGGGTGATGAGCAGTTCTTC
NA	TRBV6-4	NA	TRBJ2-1	CASSRERGPRYEQFF	TGTGCCAGCAGCCGCGAGCGAGGCCCTAGGTATGAGCAGTTCTTC
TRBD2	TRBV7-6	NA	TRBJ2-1	CASSSGTSGGHNEQFF	TGTGCCAGCAGCTCCGGGACTAGCGGGGGTCACAATGAGCAGTTCTTC
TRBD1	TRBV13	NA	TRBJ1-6	CASRHEDREYSPLHF	TGTGCCAGCAGACACGAGGACAGGGAGTATTCACCCCTCCACTTT
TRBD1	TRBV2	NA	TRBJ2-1	CASSEVAGGEQFF	TGTGCCAGCAGTGAAGTGGCAGGGGGCGAGCAGTTCTTC
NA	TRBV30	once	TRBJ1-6	CAWDDLVGSSYNSPLHF	TGTGCCTGGGACGATCTCGTGGGGAGCTCCTATAATTCACCCCTCCACTTT
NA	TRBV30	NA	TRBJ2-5	CAWSQTTGYGQYF	TGTGCCTGGAGTCAAACAACAGGGTACGGGCAGTACTTC